A selection of T cell receptor beta chains follows, all from one sample in a study of OX40 agonist ivuxolimab in advanced cancers. TCRdb's copy holds only in-frame clones and misses some; the assay was immunoSEQ multiplex PCR. This table holds around 86,000 clones, 89% found once. The sample in question was CD4+ or CD8+ T cells sorted from blood, obtained in a trial of the OX40 agonist ivuxolimab. The receptor set was obtained from an adult with an advanced solid tumor such as melanoma, head and neck, liver or kidney cancer. Each CDR3 is given with its conserved first and last residue. A D gene is named only where the DNA matches it firmly. Expanded clones get a size class; other rows say once, few or many, or leave the size out.

>TRBD2|.|TRBJ2-7|15|TRBV27
CASSKVAGGVYEQYF
TGTGCCAGCAGTAAAGTAGCGGGAGGGGTCTACGAGCAGTACTTC
>.|.|TRBJ2-7|13|TRBV19
CASRGRRGSEQYF
TGTGCCAGTAGGGGCCGGCGGGGCTCCGAGCAGTACTTC
>.|.|TRBJ2-2|16|TRBV7-2
CASSLVWTPSTGELFF
TGTGCCAGCAGCTTAGTGTGGACACCTAGCACCGGGGAGCTGTTTTTT
>TRBD2|.|TRBJ2-1|18|TRBV14
CASSQKTSGRSSYNEQFF
TGTGCCAGCAGCCAAAAGACTAGCGGGAGGTCTTCCTACAATGAGCAGTTCTTC
>.|.|TRBJ2-5|14|TRBV2
CASMFSQGPETQYF
TGTGCCAGCATGTTCTCTCAGGGGCCGGAGACCCAGTACTTC
>.|few|TRBJ1-1|13|TRBV30
CAWSPGTGLEAFF
TGTGCCTGGAGTCCCGGGACGGGGTTGGAGGCTTTCTTT
>.|.|TRBJ2-7|14|TRBV9
CASSRGLFEYEQYF
TGTGCCAGCAGTCGGGGGCTCTTCGAATACGAGCAGTACTTC
>.|few|TRBJ2-2|17|TRBV6-1
CASSDRPGAFRAGELFF
TGTGCCAGCAGTGATCGTCCAGGGGCCTTCAGGGCCGGGGAGCTGTTTTTT
>.|few|TRBJ2-2|12|TRBV30
CACGKNTGELFF
TGTGCCTGTGGGAAGAACACCGGGGAGCTGTTTTTT
>.|.|TRBJ1-2|15|TRBV5-1
CASSLGATANYGYTF
TGCGCCAGCAGCTTGGGGGCGACAGCCAACTATGGCTACACCTTC
>TRBD2|.|TRBJ2-3|18|TRBV5-6
CASSLGRLAGFLTDTQYF
TGTGCCAGCAGCTTGGGAAGACTAGCGGGATTTTTAACAGATACGCAGTATTTT
>.|.|TRBJ1-2|13|TRBV28
CASRPQALYGYTF
TGTGCCAGCAGGCCCCAAGCCCTCTATGGCTACACCTTC
>TRBD2|.|TRBJ2-7|15|TRBV5-4
CASSQRGGFSYEQYF
TGTGCCAGCAGCCAACGGGGAGGGTTTTCCTACGAGCAGTACTTC
>TRBD2|.|TRBJ2-1|15|TRBV9
CASTTAGDQYNEQFF
TGTGCCAGCACGACAGCGGGAGATCAGTACAATGAGCAGTTCTTC
>TRBD1|.|TRBJ2-3|16|TRBV4-1
CASSQGQGVWTDTQYF
TGCGCCAGCAGCCAAGGGCAGGGGGTTTGGACAGATACGCAGTATTTT
>.|.|TRBJ1-3|14|TRBV12-5
CASGTGASGNTIYF
TGTGCTAGTGGTACAGGCGCCTCTGGAAACACCATATATTTT
>.|.|TRBJ2-1|13|TRBV5-1
CASSLDQNNEQFF
TGCGCCAGCAGCTTGGACCAAAACAATGAGCAGTTCTTC
>.|.|TRBJ2-1|13|TRBV29-1
CSVATRLVNEQFF
TGCAGCGTTGCGACCCGACTAGTAAATGAGCAGTTCTTC
>TRBD2|.|TRBJ2-7|11|TRBV6-5
CATGLADEQYF
TGTGCCACAGGACTAGCAGACGAGCAGTACTTC
>.|.|TRBJ1-4|14|TRBV19
CASSIGLINEKLFF
TGTGCCAGTAGTATCGGCCTGATCAATGAAAAACTGTTTTTT
>.|.|TRBJ1-5|16|TRBV27
CASSMTRDKRNQPQHF
TGTGCCAGCAGCATGACTAGGGACAAGCGCAATCAGCCCCAGCATTTT
>.|.|TRBJ2-5|15|TRBV9
CASSVVPGIQETQYF
TGTGCCAGCAGCGTAGTCCCGGGCATCCAAGAGACCCAGTACTTC
>TRBD2|.|TRBJ2-3|16|TRBV19
CASTRGLAGGTDTQYF
TGTGCCAGTACCCGGGGACTAGCGGGAGGGACAGATACGCAGTATTTT
>TRBD2|.|TRBJ2-5|16|TRBV7-7
CASSLAFSGREETQYF
TGTGCCAGCAGCTTAGCGTTTAGCGGGAGGGAAGAGACCCAGTACTTC
>TRBD2|once|TRBJ2-1|16|TRBV7-8
CASSSAGLAGYNEQFF
TGTGCCAGCAGCTCCGCGGGACTAGCGGGATACAATGAGCAGTTCTTC
>.|few|TRBJ2-2|15|TRBV7-2
CASSQPSSDTGELFF
TGTGCCAGCAGCCAACCTAGTAGCGACACCGGGGAGCTGTTTTTT
>.|once|TRBJ1-5|15|TRBV7-9
CASSLSGSSNQPQHF
TGTGCCAGCAGCTTGTCTGGGAGTAGCAATCAGCCCCAGCATTTT
>TRBD2|.|TRBJ2-3|15|TRBV7-2
CASSPVAGGTDTQYF
TGTGCCAGCAGTCCTGTAGCGGGGGGCACAGATACGCAGTATTTT
>TRBD1|.|TRBJ1-4|14|TRBV18
CASSPKDRDEKLFF
TGTGCCAGCTCACCGAAGGACAGGGATGAAAAACTGTTTTTT
>.|.|TRBJ2-2|15|TRBV5-1
CASSSGGTVTGELFF
TGCGCCAGCAGCTCTGGCGGGACGGTCACCGGGGAGCTGTTTTTT
>.|.|TRBJ2-7|14|TRBV4-1
CASSQIPQGYEQYF
TGCGCCAGCAGCCAAATCCCACAGGGCTACGAGCAGTACTTC
>.|.|TRBJ1-5|12|TRBV28
CASSPRVIGPHF
TGTGCCAGCAGTCCCCGAGTGATAGGCCCGCATTTT
>.|once|TRBJ1-1|14|TRBV7-6
CASSLDGGNTEAFF
TGTGCCAGCAGCTTAGATGGAGGAAACACTGAAGCTTTCTTT
>.|.|TRBJ2-5|12|TRBV5-8
CASSLSPGVLYF
TGTGCCAGCAGCTTGTCGCCAGGGGTACTGTACTTC
>.|.|TRBJ2-2|12|TRBV2
CASTDYTGELFF
TGTGCCAGCACAGACTACACCGGGGAGCTGTTTTTT
>TRBD1|.|TRBJ2-5|13|TRBV30
CAGMDRGQETQYF
TGTGCCGGAATGGACAGGGGCCAAGAGACCCAGTACTTC
>.|.|TRBJ1-2|14|TRBV6-5
CASSYAGENYGYTF
TGTGCCAGCAGTTACGCCGGGGAGAACTATGGCTACACCTTC
>.|.|TRBJ2-7|17|TRBV15
CATSRDGAGYGNYEQYF
TGTGCCACCAGCAGAGATGGGGCGGGTTACGGAAACTACGAGCAGTACTTC
>.|.|TRBJ1-5|16|TRBV6-4
CASSRWGPRFYQPQHF
TGTGCCAGCAGTCGATGGGGGCCTCGGTTTTATCAGCCCCAGCATTTT
>.|few|TRBJ2-5|15|TRBV7-9
CASLGLSARGETQYF
TGTGCCAGCTTGGGTCTCTCGGCCAGGGGAGAGACCCAGTACTTC
>TRBD1|few|TRBJ2-4|15|TRBV28
CASSATGQGSYIQYF
TGTGCCAGCAGTGCCACGGGACAGGGGTCGTACATTCAGTACTTC
>TRBD2|once|TRBJ2-5|17|TRBV7-6
CASSAQGLAVDQETQYF
TGTGCCAGCAGCGCACAGGGACTAGCGGTAGACCAAGAGACCCAGTACTTC
>.|.|TRBJ2-1|16|TRBV9
CASSVDYTGSYNEQFF
TGTGCCAGCAGCGTAGACTACACAGGCTCCTACAATGAGCAGTTCTTC
>TRBD2|.|TRBJ2-1|16|TRBV7-9
CASSHLWTSGSNEQFF
TGTGCCAGCAGCCACCTTTGGACTAGCGGGTCCAATGAGCAGTTCTTC
>.|.|TRBJ1-6|15|TRBV6-5
CASSYSNGLDSPLHF
TGTGCCAGCAGTTACTCGAACGGGCTGGATTCACCCCTCCACTTT
>.|.|TRBJ1-3|14|TRBV29-1
CSVESGVDGNTIYF
TGCAGCGTAGAATCAGGGGTAGACGGAAACACCATATATTTT
>.|.|TRBJ2-5|13|TRBV7-9
CASSFGQMGTQYF
TGTGCCAGCAGCTTTGGGCAGATGGGGACCCAGTACTTC
>.|.|TRBJ1-4|15|TRBV6-5
CASSYGFATNEKLFF
TGTGCCAGCAGTTACGGCTTTGCTACTAATGAAAAACTGTTTTTT
>TRBD1|.|TRBJ2-2|15|TRBV11-3
CASTLDRVNTGELFF
TGTGCCAGCACCTTGGACAGGGTCAACACCGGGGAGCTGTTTTTT
>.|.|TRBJ1-4|12|TRBV18
CASSPLNEKLFF
TGTGCCAGCTCACCCCTGAATGAAAAACTGTTTTTT
>TRBD1|.|TRBJ2-4|11|TRBV30
CAWTRGNIQYF
TGTGCCTGGACCAGGGGGAACATTCAGTACTTC
>TRBD2|few|TRBJ2-1|15|TRBV27
CASSFGRGSYNEQFF
TGTGCCAGCAGTTTCGGGAGGGGGTCCTACAATGAGCAGTTCTTC